The rows below give T cell receptor beta chains drawn from one sample of a study of CD8 T cells in ankylosing spondylitis. Each CDR3 protein is one row after TCRdb ran MiXCR on the 5' RACE reads. The data hold approximately 400,000 distinct CDR3 sequences, with roughly 27% observed a single time. Input material: blood, either unsorted or a sorted T cell fraction (not recorded which). The receptors originated from a male donor with ankylosing spondylitis. CDR3s include the opening cysteine and the closing phenylalanine or tryptophan. Fields, in order: V gene, J gene, CDR3 protein.

TRBV29-1	TRBJ2-5	CSVALGETQYF
TRBV5-1	TRBJ2-3	CASSPVTTVSTDTQYF
TRBV7-2	TRBJ1-3	CASSRQTGDGNTIYF
TRBV3-1	TRBJ2-3	CASGQVRARPHTDTQYF
TRBV5-1	TRBJ2-5	CASSLDPAGVTETQYF
TRBV20-1	TRBJ2-5	CSADRGETQYF
TRBV28	TRBJ2-1	CASSLPGRGYNEQFF
TRBV24-1	TRBJ2-7	CATSKRSPNYEQYF
TRBV29-1	TRBJ1-1	CSGGQGNTEAFF
TRBV9	TRBJ2-2	CASSVEWSLGTGELFF
TRBV6-5	TRBJ2-1	CASSYLLASSYNEQFF
TRBV7-2	TRBJ2-3	CASSPSGILTDTQYF
TRBV24-1	TRBJ2-3	CATSDLPRTGSTDTQYF
TRBV2	TRBJ2-1	CASTVRLAGVPKQFF
TRBV3-1	TRBJ1-4	CASSYRGENEKLFF
TRBV27	TRBJ1-5	CASSLSWGGDQPQHF
TRBV6-5	TRBJ1-5	CASSYRQGSQPQHF
TRBV11-1	TRBJ1-1	CASSFWGDKVNTEAFF
TRBV5-1	TRBJ2-1	CASKGTSGNEQFF
TRBV7-8	TRBJ2-3	CASSLARAAPDTQYF
TRBV20-1	TRBJ2-4	CSATTSGSLAKNIQYF
TRBV5-1	TRBJ1-1	CASSPLDPRLGAFF
TRBV29-1	TRBJ1-5	CSVRVSNQPQHF
TRBV6-1	TRBJ2-3	CASTQGPAGGPGTQYF
TRBV12-3/TRBV12-4	TRBJ1-6	CASSAEDSPLHF
TRBV7-2	TRBJ1-1	CASSSQAWGQAEAFF
TRBV12-3/TRBV12-4	TRBJ2-2	CATRGLALNTGELFF
TRBV7-2	TRBJ1-1	CASSPRGTEAFF
TRBV5-1	TRBJ1-1	CASSGQPNTEAFF
TRBV5-1	TRBJ2-3	CASSWGLAGETDTQYF
TRBV21-1	TRBJ1-3	CASSKKDSPGNTIYF
TRBV11-2	TRBJ2-2	CASSRTGTGRTGELFF
TRBV9	TRBJ1-2	CASSVGPDRGYYGYTF
TRBV29-1	TRBJ1-5	CSVGGGNNQPQHF
TRBV20-1	TRBJ2-1	CSGGTTLNEQFF
TRBV5-1	TRBJ2-2	CASSLEGPNTGELFF
TRBV6-5	TRBJ1-4	CASSYSPTTNEKLFF
TRBV6-6	TRBJ2-7	CASSAYNEQYF
TRBV11-2	TRBJ2-5	CASSSMRGRMETQYF
TRBV3-1	TRBJ2-5	CASRSIEQVRETQYF
TRBV9	TRBJ2-7	CASSGRILNEQYF
TRBV7-9	TRBJ2-7	CASSATGAGEQYF
TRBV29-1	TRBJ1-1	CSVDNRASAFF
TRBV12-3/TRBV12-4	TRBJ2-2	CASKRGGGANTGELFF
TRBV7-2	TRBJ1-1	CASSLNRGANTEAFF
TRBV6-1	TRBJ1-5	CASDTYSNQPQHF
TRBV9	TRBJ2-2	CASTVGLAGGELFF
TRBV5-1	TRBJ2-1	CASSLETAVSYNEQFF